This TCR beta chain was sequenced for a study of human T cells and chemical hapten exposure. Findings and limits, study-wide: Once DPC sensitization occurred, TCRs above 1 in 1000 frequency showed no change.

Single cDNA molecules in the library carried unique molecular identifiers attached during preparation. MiXCR was run by TCRdb on the RACE reads, yielding one entry per CDR3 protein. The top ten clones hold more than 0.95% of a sample with about 250,000 distinct CDR3 sequences, roughly 8% of them seen once. The time point was: pre-sensitization, week 0. Indicated treatment: therapeutic diphenylcyclopropenone sensitization with weekly scalp DPC. This CDR3 has 16 amino acids. Trimming took off 0 bases at V and 2 bases at J, with 16 bases between the two ends. The V gene's germline CDR1 is DFQATT and CDR2 SNEGSKA (reference sequence). With respect to this clonotype: Its target is not known.

This rearrangement joins TRBV20-1 to TRBJ1-2; D possibly corresponds to TRBD1 (6 bases). This receptor was obtained from a man younger than 35 with alopecia areata. Some clones in this sample may be carry-over from other donors' samples. The sample was whole blood, taken in connection with sensitization to the hapten diphenylcyclopropenone (DPC). CDR3 region: CSARDPRAGDNYGYTF. CDR3 nucleotides: TGCAGTGCTAGAGATCCACGGGCAGGGGACAACTATGGCTACACCTTC.